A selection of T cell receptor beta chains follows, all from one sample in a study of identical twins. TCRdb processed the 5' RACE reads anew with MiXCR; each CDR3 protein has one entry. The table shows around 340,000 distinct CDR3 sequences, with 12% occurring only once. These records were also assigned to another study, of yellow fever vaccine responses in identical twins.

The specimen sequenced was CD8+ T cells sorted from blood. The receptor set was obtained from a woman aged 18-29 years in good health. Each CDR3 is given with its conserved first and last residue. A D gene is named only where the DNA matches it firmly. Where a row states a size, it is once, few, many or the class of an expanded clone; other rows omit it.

TGCAGCGTTGAAAAATTGACACCATACGAGCAGTACTTC,CSVEKLTPYEQYF,TRBV29-1,TRBJ2-7,NA,few
TGTGCCAGCCTCTCCGCGACAGACAATGAGCAGTTCTTC,CASLSATDNEQFF,TRBV6-6,TRBJ2-1,NA,NA
TGCGCCAGCAGCCTGCAGGGTCCCCAGCCCCAGCATTTT,CASSLQGPQPQHF,TRBV5-1,TRBJ1-5,NA,NA
TGTGCCAGCAGCCCACCGGGACTAGCGGGAGTTAGGGATGAGCAGTTCTTC,CASSPPGLAGVRDEQFF,TRBV7-9,TRBJ2-1,TRBD2,NA
TGTGCCAGCAGCACCGACGGGCTAGCGCCTTACAATGAGCAGTTCTTC,CASSTDGLAPYNEQFF,TRBV7-9,TRBJ2-1,NA,NA
TGTGCCAGCAGCCAATATTTAGGGTTGGATGAGCAGTTCTTC,CASSQYLGLDEQFF,TRBV3-1,TRBJ2-1,NA,few
TGTGCCAGCAGTTTGCAAGGCTCTGGAAACACCATATATTTT,CASSLQGSGNTIYF,TRBV12-3/TRBV12-4,TRBJ1-3,NA,many
TGTGCCAGCACCCCTGGGGCGGTACGCCAAGAGACCCAGTACTTC,CASTPGAVRQETQYF,TRBV28,TRBJ2-5,NA,NA
TGTGCCAGCAGTTCACCGGGACTAGCGGATTCGAGCTCCTACGAGCAGTACTTC,CASSSPGLADSSSYEQYF,TRBV28,TRBJ2-7,TRBD2,few
TGTGCCACCGGGCCAGCGGGAGGGGATACGCAGTATTTT,CATGPAGGDTQYF,TRBV12-3/TRBV12-4,TRBJ2-3,TRBD2,few
TGTGCCAGCAAGACGACAGATGCAACTAATGAAAAACTGTTTTTT,CASKTTDATNEKLFF,TRBV12-3/TRBV12-4,TRBJ1-4,NA,few
TGTGCCAGCAGCACGTCTGGGGGCAGCACAGATACGCAGTATTTT,CASSTSGGSTDTQYF,TRBV7-9,TRBJ2-3,NA,few
TGTGCCAGCAGCTTAGACCCCGGAGACTACGAGCAGTACTTC,CASSLDPGDYEQYF,TRBV7-9,TRBJ2-7,NA,few
TGTGCCAGCACCCACAATCGGGACGGCGACTTCTACAATGAGCAGTTCTTC,CASTHNRDGDFYNEQFF,TRBV7-8,TRBJ2-1,NA,NA
TGTGCCAGCAGCCAAAGACTAGCGGGAGGCGAGCAGTACTTC,CASSQRLAGGEQYF,TRBV3-1,TRBJ2-7,TRBD2,many
TGTGCCAGCAGCGTCGAGGGTGCGGGGGAGACCCAGTACTTC,CASSVEGAGETQYF,TRBV9,TRBJ2-5,NA,few
TGTGCCAGCAGCTTCTCCGGGACAGGGTCGAGCTACGAGCAGTACTTC,CASSFSGTGSSYEQYF,TRBV11-2,TRBJ2-7,TRBD1,few
TGCAGCGTCTCCGGGACCGGCTCCTACAATGAGCAGTTCTTC,CSVSGTGSYNEQFF,TRBV29-1,TRBJ2-1,NA,NA
TGTGCCACCAGTGCGCCTAGCGGGAGTCCCGGGGAGCTGTTTTTT,CATSAPSGSPGELFF,TRBV24-1,TRBJ2-2,TRBD2,NA
TGTGCCAGCAGTCCGGGAGAGGTTTACGAGCAGTACTTC,CASSPGEVYEQYF,TRBV6-1,TRBJ2-7,NA,NA
TGTGCCAGCTCACCAGGCCTCCATGAGCAGTTCTTC,CASSPGLHEQFF,TRBV18,TRBJ2-1,NA,NA
TGCGCCAGCAGCCCGTTATTGTGGATGACTGAAGCTTTCTTT,CASSPLLWMTEAFF,TRBV5-1,TRBJ1-1,NA,many
TGTGCCAGCAGTTACTTAGGGGCCCGATTTGACAATGAGCAGTTCTTC,CASSYLGARFDNEQFF,TRBV6-5,TRBJ2-1,NA,few
TGTGCCAGCAGCGCACCACAGGGGCTCACCGGGGAGCTGTTTTTT,CASSAPQGLTGELFF,TRBV7-6,TRBJ2-2,TRBD1,NA
TGTGCCACCAGTGAAGATGACAGGGGGCATGGCTACACCTTC,CATSEDDRGHGYTF,TRBV24-1,TRBJ1-2,TRBD1,NA